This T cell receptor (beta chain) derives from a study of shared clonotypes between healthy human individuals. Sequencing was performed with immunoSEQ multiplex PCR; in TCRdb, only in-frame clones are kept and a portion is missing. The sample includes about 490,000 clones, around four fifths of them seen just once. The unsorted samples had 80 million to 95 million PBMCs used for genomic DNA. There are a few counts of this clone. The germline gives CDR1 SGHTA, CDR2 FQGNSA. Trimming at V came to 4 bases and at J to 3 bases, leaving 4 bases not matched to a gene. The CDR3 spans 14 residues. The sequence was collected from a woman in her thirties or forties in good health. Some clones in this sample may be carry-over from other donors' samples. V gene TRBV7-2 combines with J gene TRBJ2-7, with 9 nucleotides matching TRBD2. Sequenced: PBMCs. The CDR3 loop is CASSSIAGVYEQYF. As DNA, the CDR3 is TGTGCCAGCAGCTCGATAGCGGGAGTCTACGAGCAGTACTTC.